The entry that follows covers one T cell receptor beta chain sequence. Its antigen has not been determined. Base-call qualities are not available, and no considerably larger clone is one nucleotide away. Healthy HIV-negative adults with no recently reported acute infections or vaccinations were included as donors. Every donor was a Caucasian adult residing in Nashville, Tennessee, USA. Magnetic negative selection was used to enrich CD4+ T cells, after which naive cells were positively selected on CD45RA and the negative fraction became the memory subset. Blood was obtained by leukapheresis, after which PBMCs were separated by Ficoll-Histopaque density gradient centrifugation and cryopreserved in liquid nitrogen vapor phase. Analytical flow cytometry was used to check the purity and quantity of every magnetically sorted T cell population. From each sorted fraction, genomic DNA was isolated and quantified by UV absorbance on a Nanodrop 2000c.

The sample originates from a study of shared clonotypes between healthy human individuals (dated by TCRdb to 2019 to 2021). Turning to the overall study: The cohort included three men and two women between 18 and 49 years of age. To estimate repertoire size and how much clonotypes are shared between individuals, the study performed deep sequencing of blood TCR repertoires from a few healthy adults. Each donor's leukapheresis produced roughly between roughly 0.9 and 9 billion PBMCs. For each donor, three plates each were used for CD4 naive and CD4 memory, two plates were used for CD8 naive, and one plate was used for CD8 memory. Libraries were prepared and TCR repertoires were sequenced by different laboratories using diverse techniques, in order to increase sequencing depth and limit assay-specific biases.

TCR CDR3 regions were amplified from genomic DNA by multiplex PCR using the deep immunoSEQ assay. For each cell subset, the extracted genomic DNA was distributed evenly across all wells of several immunoSEQ 96-well plates, and each plate served as one replicate. For sorted subsets, roughly 200 ng of genomic DNA, equivalent to some 33,000 T cell genomes, went into each replicate PCR. The purified libraries were quantified using a Qubit 3.0 fluorometer, sized with a Bioanalyzer 2100, and then quantified again using the KAPA Library Quantification kit. Every immunoSEQ 96-well plate was sequenced on a separate single-read 150-cycle Illumina NextSeq 550 flow cell. Under the source paper's analysis protocol: The immunoSEQ output contained only junctional sequences without quality scores, so filtering could not match that applied to full-length reads. To assign V/J genes and CDR3, sequences were annotated against IMGT germline references using PyIR, a Python wrapper for IgBLAST v1.9. Reads were removed for weak V/J assignments (E-value above 1e-6), missing CDR3, stop codons, out-of-frame junctions, or ambiguous translated residues. V3J clonotypes were defined as sequences sharing an identical inferred V gene, J gene, and CDR3 amino acid sequence. The percentage overlap between two repertoires was calculated by dividing the number of shared unique clonotypes by the size of the smaller repertoire. Repertoire richness was assessed with RTK rarefaction, the Chao1 estimator, and Recon v2.1 estimates of unobserved clonotypes. For all TCRbeta clonotypes obtained by the gDNA method from a few donors, generation probabilities were computed with OLGA. Held by TCRdb, this immuneACCESS table contains in-frame sequences only and omits some clones. Under half of the omission traces to an unresolved V gene where checked; the cause of the rest is unknown. Clone size and the V and J calls come from that table; the DNA yielded D and trimming. In all, the sample holds more than 400,000 clones, and roughly 95% of those were seen once. About 0.064% of the sample is held by the ten biggest clonotypes.

What the research found in general, with its limitations: Compared with non-shared clonotypes, clonotypes shared by all four sorted-subset donors had higher generation probabilities. Even with the large sequencing depth, rarefaction of the sorted-subset datasets indicated that sequencing was incomplete. When several donors were compared, the shared fraction of clonotypes was about 5% for naive CD4, about 4% for naive CD8, about 2.4% for memory CD4, and less than 0.5% for memory CD8. Pairwise subsampling led to the expectation that sequencing depth would affect the degree of clonotype sharing among donors. Estimated clonotype richness was generally larger for naive than for memory subsets. The small number of donors limited the genetic and exposure-history diversity represented. Only blood was sampled, and tissue TCR repertoires likely differ from those in blood.

Inclusive of the bounding cysteine and phenylalanine, the CDR3 is 15 residues long. Left in the record is the CDR3 DNA by itself, 45 bases read in frame from the first base. Relative to germline, V is missing 0 bases and J is missing 2 bases, with 0 bases of the junction outside any gene match. Taken from the germline V gene (reference sequence), the CDR1 and CDR2 loops are GTSNPN and SVGIG. Sequences were obtained from naive CD4+ T cells sorted from blood. What this sample's cell subset or site label stands for: CD45RA+ positively selected. The sequence derives from a woman aged 30 to 39 in good health. The rearrangement joined TRBV30 to TRBJ2-1, with 11 middle bases fitting TRBD2. The CDR3 sequence is CAWSVSGGAYNEQFF. The sequenced DNA is TGTGCCTGGAGTGTTAGCGGGGGGGCCTACAATGAGCAGTTCTTC. The CDR3, completed at both ends by the reference TRBV30 and TRBJ2-1 genes, gives the full variable domain SQTIHQWPATLVQPVGSPLSLECTVEGTSNPNLYWYRQAAGRGLQLLFYSVGIGQISSEVPQNLSASRPQDRQFILSSKKLLLSDSGFYLCAWSVSGGAYNEQFFGPGTRLTVL.